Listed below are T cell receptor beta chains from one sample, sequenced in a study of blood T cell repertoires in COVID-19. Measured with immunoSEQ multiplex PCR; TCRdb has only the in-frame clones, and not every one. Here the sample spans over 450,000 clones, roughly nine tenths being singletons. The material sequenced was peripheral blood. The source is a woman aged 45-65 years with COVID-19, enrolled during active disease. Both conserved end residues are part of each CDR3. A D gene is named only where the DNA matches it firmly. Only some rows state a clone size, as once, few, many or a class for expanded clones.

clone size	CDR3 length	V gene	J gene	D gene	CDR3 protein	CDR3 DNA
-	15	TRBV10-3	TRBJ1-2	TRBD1	CAISPGQGNEYGYTF	TGTGCCATCAGTCCGGGACAGGGAAATGAATATGGCTACACCTTC
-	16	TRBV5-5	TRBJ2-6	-	CASSPTGSSGANVLTF	TGTGCCAGCAGCCCTACAGGGAGCTCTGGGGCCAACGTCCTGACTTTC
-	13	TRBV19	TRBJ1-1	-	CASSFTENTEAFF	TGTGCCAGTAGTTTTACAGAAAACACTGAAGCTTTCTTT
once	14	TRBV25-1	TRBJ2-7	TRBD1	CASSANPRGSEQYF	TGTGCCAGCAGTGCTAACCCCAGGGGGTCCGAGCAGTACTTC
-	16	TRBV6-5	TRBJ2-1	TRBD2	CASSYSSGGAWNEQFF	TGTGCCAGCAGTTATAGTAGCGGGGGGGCCTGGAATGAGCAGTTCTTC
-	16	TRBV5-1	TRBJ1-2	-	CASSLSDSATSYGYTF	TGCGCCAGCAGCTTGAGCGATTCCGCCACCTCCTATGGCTACACCTTC
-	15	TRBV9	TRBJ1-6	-	CASSVGTANNSPLHF	TGTGCCAGCAGCGTAGGGACAGCAAATAATTCACCCCTCCACTTT
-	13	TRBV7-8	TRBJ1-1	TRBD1	CASSLQGSTEAFF	TGTGCCAGCAGCCTACAGGGGTCAACTGAAGCTTTCTTT
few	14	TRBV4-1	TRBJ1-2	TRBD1	CASSGQGANYGYTF	TGCGCCAGCTCAGGACAGGGGGCAAACTATGGCTACACCTTC
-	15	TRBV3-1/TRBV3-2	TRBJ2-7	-	CASSQSTGYLGEQYF	TGTGCCAGCAGCCAATCCACAGGGTACCTTGGCGAGCAGTACTTC
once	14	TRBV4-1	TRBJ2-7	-	CASSQADRGYEQYF	TGCGCCAGCAGCCAAGCTGATCGCGGCTACGAGCAGTACTTC
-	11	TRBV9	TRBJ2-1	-	CASSVSNEQFF	TGTGCCAGCAGCGTATCTAATGAGCAGTTCTTC
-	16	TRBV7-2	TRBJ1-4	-	CASSPRPGATNEKLFF	TGTGCCAGCAGCCCTCGCCCAGGTGCCACTAATGAAAAACTGTTTTTT
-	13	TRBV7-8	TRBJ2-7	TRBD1	CASSLTGGYEQYF	TGTGCCAGCAGCTTAACAGGGGGCTACGAGCAGTACTTC
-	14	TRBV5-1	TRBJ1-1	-	CASSLVSAGGTAFF	TGCGCCAGCAGCTTGGTTTCCGCCGGGGGGACGGCTTTCTTT
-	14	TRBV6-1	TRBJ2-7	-	CASSEAGTDYEQYF	TGTGCCAGCAGTGAGGCGGGGACAGACTACGAGCAGTACTTC
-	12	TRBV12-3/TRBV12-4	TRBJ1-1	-	CASSLGRFEAFF	TGTGCCAGCAGTTTAGGTAGATTTGAAGCTTTCTTT
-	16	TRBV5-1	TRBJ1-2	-	CASSLATPRGDRGYTF	TGCGCCAGCAGCTTGGCGACACCGCGCGGGGATAGGGGCTACACCTTC
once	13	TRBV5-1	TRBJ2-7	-	CASSPGQTYEQYF	TGCGCCAGCAGCCCAGGGCAGACCTACGAGCAGTACTTC
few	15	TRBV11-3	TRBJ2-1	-	CASSLDGRGNNEQFF	TGTGCCAGCAGCTTAGATGGGCGGGGAAACAATGAGCAGTTCTTC
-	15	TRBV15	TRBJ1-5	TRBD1	CATSRGQGVNQPQHF	TGTGCCACCAGCAGAGGACAGGGAGTCAATCAGCCCCAGCATTTT
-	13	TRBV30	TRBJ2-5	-	CAWSSWGLETQYF	TGTGCCTGGAGTAGCTGGGGCCTAGAGACCCAGTACTTC
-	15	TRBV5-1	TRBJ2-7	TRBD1	CASSPGTGASHEQYF	TGCGCCAGCAGCCCTGGGACAGGGGCGTCCCACGAGCAGTACTTC
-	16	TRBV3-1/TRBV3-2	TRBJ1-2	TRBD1	CASSQDWAQGNYGYTF	TGTGCCAGCAGCCAAGATTGGGCACAGGGGAACTATGGCTACACCTTC
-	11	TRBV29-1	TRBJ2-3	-	CSSRWSDTQYF	TGCAGCTCCAGGTGGTCAGATACGCAGTATTTT
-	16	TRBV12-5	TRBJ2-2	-	CASGKTGTGPTGELFF	TGTGCTAGTGGTAAAACCGGGACTGGGCCCACCGGGGAGCTGTTTTTT
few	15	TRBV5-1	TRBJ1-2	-	CASSPQEATLYGYTF	TGCGCCAGCAGCCCCCAAGAAGCCACCTTATATGGCTACACCTTC
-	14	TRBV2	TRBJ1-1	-	CASSPPQGALPAFF	TGTGCCAGCAGCCCTCCACAGGGCGCCCTCCCGGCTTTCTTT
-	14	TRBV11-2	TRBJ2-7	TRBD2	CASSPGGSSYEQYF	TGTGCCAGCAGCCCGGGGGGGAGCTCCTACGAGCAGTACTTC
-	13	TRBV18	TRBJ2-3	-	CASSPTDTDTQYF	TGTGCCAGCTCACCGACAGACACAGATACGCAGTATTTT
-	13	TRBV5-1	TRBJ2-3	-	CASRYSGTDTQYF	TGCGCCAGCAGATACTCAGGGACAGATACGCAGTATTTT
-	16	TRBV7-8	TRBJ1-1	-	CASSPRVGTLNTEAFF	TGTGCCAGCAGCCCGCGCGTGGGGACATTGAACACTGAAGCTTTCTTT
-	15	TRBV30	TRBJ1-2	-	CAWSVRGNRYYGYTF	TGTGCCTGGAGTGTACGGGGGAACAGGTACTATGGCTACACCTTC
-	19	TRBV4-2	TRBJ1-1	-	CASSQGIGRVGGSYTEAFF	TGTGCCAGCAGCCAAGGGATAGGCAGGGTAGGTGGGTCGTACACTGAAGCTTTCTTT
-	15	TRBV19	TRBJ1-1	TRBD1	CASSIRGTGVTEAFF	TGTGCCAGTAGTATACGGGGGACAGGGGTCACTGAAGCTTTCTTT
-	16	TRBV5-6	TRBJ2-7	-	CASSLVAGKGTYEQYF	TGTGCCAGCAGCTTGGTTGCAGGCAAGGGGACCTACGAGCAGTACTTC
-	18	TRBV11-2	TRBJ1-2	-	CASSLDHGWGSSKYGYTF	TGTGCCAGCAGCTTAGATCATGGGTGGGGCAGCTCTAAGTATGGCTACACCTTC
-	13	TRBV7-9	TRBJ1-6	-	CASSLATEGPLHF	TGTGCCAGCAGCTTAGCGACTGAGGGACCCCTCCACTTT
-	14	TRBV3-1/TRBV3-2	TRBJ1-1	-	CASSQDSRATEAFF	TGTGCCAGCAGCCAAGATTCCAGGGCCACTGAAGCTTTCTTT
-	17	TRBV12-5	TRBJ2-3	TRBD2	CASGYDKSGGVTDTQYF	TGTGCTAGTGGATATGACAAGAGCGGGGGGGTAACAGATACGCAGTATTTT
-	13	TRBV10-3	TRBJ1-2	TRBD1	CAISGQGLYGYTF	TGTGCCATCAGCGGACAGGGCCTCTATGGCTACACCTTC
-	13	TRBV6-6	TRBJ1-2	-	CASSVTGLDGYTF	TGTGCCAGCAGTGTTACAGGGCTCGACGGCTACACCTTC
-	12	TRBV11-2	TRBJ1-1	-	CASQLQGFEAFF	TGTGCCAGCCAGCTACAGGGTTTTGAAGCTTTCTTT
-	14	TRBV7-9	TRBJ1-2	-	CASSLGRGVDGYTF	TGTGCCAGCAGCTTAGGGAGGGGAGTCGATGGCTACACCTTC
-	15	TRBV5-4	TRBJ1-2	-	CASSLEAASNYGYTF	TGTGCCAGCAGCTTGGAAGCTGCTTCTAACTATGGCTACACCTTC
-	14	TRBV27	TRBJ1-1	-	CASSNYRGGTEAFF	TGTGCCAGCAGTAACTACCGGGGAGGGACTGAAGCTTTCTTT
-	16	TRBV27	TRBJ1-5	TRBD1	CASSPHWAGGRQPQHF	TGTGCCAGCAGTCCCCACTGGGCAGGGGGACGACAGCCCCAGCATTTT
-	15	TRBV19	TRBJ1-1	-	CASSMEAVSYTEAFF	TGTGCCAGTAGTATGGAGGCGGTTTCTTACACTGAAGCTTTCTTT
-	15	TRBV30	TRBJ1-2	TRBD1	CAWSRGQGAWEGYTF	TGTGCCTGGAGCCGAGGACAGGGGGCCTGGGAGGGCTACACCTTC
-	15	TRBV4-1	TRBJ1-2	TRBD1	CASSQVLGTVDGYTF	TGCGCCAGCAGCCAAGTCCTCGGGACAGTGGATGGCTACACCTTC
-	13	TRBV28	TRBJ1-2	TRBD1	CASSKGQGRGYTF	TGTGCCAGCAGTAAGGGACAGGGGAGAGGCTACACCTTC
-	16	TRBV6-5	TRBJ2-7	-	CASSYSGTFSSYEQYF	TGTGCCAGCAGTTACTCAGGGACTTTTAGCTCCTACGAGCAGTACTTC
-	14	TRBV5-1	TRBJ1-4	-	CASSPVGPYEKLFF	TGCGCCAGCAGCCCGGTGGGGCCATATGAAAAACTGTTTTTT